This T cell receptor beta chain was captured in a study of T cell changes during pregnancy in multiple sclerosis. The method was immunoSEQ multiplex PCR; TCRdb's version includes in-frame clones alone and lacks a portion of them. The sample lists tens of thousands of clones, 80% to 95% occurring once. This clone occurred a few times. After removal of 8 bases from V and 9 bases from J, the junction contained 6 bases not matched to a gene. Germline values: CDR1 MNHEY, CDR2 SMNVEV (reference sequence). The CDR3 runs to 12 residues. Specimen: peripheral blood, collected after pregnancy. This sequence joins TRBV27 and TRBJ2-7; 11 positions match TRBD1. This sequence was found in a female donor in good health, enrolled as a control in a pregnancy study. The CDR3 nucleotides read TGTGCCAGCCGAGGGACAGGGGGGTGGCAGTACTTC. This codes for CASRGTGGWQYF.